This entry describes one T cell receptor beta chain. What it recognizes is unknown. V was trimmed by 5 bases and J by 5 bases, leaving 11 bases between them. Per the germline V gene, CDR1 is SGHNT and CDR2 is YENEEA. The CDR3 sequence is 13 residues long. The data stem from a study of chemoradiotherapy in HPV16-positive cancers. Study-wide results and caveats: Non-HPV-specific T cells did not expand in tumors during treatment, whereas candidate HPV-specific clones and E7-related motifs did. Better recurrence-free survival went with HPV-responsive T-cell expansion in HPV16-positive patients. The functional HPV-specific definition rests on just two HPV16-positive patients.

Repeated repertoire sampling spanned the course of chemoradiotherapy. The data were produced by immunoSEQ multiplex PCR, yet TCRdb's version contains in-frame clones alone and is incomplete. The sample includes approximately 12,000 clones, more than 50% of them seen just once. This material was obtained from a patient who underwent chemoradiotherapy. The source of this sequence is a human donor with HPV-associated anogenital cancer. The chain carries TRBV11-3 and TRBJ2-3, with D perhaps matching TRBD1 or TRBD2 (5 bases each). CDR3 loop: CASSAGTGDTQYF. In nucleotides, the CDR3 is TGTGCCAGCAGCGCCGGGACCGGAGATACGCAGTATTTT.